This T cell receptor beta chain is drawn from a study of Ad26.COV2.S vaccination and SARS-CoV-2 variants. Study-wide points: CD8+ and CD4+ T cells specific for spike reportedly responded with substantial breadth after vaccination.

Libraries were prepared by immunoSEQ multiplex PCR; TCRdb keeps only in-frame clonotypes and omits some of them. This table holds approximately 450,000 clones, approximately 92% found once. Sample treatment: about 20 received Ad26.COV2.S at low or high dose, single or two shots; a few received placebo; per-sample allocation not given. Day 63 after the first vaccine or placebo injection was the time point for sampling. Boston hosted the donor, who was an adult aged 18-55 years. As for this clone: Its antigen is still unknown.

This TCR was recovered from a person between 18 and 59 years old who received the Ad26.COV2.S COVID-19 vaccine or a placebo. The source was peripheral blood, collected in a trial of Ad26.COV2.S vaccine versus placebo.

CDR3 DNA sequence: TGTGCCAGTAGTATTGCAGTCCTGCGGACTGAAGCTTTCTTT. It specifies CASSIAVLRTEAFF. The rearrangement links TRBV19 to TRBJ1-1; D unclear. The germline gives CDR1 LNHDA, CDR2 SQIVND (reference sequence). This CDR3 is 14 amino acids long. V was pared by 3 bases and J by 5 bases, with 13 bases between.